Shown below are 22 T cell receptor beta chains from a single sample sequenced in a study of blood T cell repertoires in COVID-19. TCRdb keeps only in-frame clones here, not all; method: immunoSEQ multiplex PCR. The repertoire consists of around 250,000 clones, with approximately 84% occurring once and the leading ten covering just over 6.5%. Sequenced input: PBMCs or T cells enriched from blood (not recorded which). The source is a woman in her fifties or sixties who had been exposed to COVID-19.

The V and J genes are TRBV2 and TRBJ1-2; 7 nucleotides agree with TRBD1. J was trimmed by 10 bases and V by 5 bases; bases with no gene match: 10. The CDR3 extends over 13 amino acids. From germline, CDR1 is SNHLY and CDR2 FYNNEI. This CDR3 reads CASSKRQGQSYTF. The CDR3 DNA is TGTGCCAGCAGTAAGCGACAGGGCCAATCCTACACCTTC.

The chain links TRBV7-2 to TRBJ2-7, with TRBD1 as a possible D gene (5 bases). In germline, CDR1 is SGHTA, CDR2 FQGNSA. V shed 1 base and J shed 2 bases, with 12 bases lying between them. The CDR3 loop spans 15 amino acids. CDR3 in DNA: TGTGCCAGCAGCTTAGGTACAGGTGTCACCTACGAGCAGTACTTC. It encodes CASSLGTGVTYEQYF.

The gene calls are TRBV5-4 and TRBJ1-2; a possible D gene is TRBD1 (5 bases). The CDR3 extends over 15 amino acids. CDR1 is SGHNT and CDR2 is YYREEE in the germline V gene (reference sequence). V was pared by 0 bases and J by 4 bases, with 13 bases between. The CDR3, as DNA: TGTGCCAGCAGCTTGGATTCACGGGGGAGCTATGGCTACACCTTC. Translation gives CASSLDSRGSYGYTF.

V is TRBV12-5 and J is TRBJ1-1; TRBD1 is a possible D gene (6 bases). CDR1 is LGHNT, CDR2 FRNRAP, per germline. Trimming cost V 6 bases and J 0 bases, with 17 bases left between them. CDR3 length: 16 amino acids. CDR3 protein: CASGTTGKVMNTEAFF. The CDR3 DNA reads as TGTGCTAGTGGAACCACAGGGAAGGTGATGAACACTGAAGCTTTCTTT.

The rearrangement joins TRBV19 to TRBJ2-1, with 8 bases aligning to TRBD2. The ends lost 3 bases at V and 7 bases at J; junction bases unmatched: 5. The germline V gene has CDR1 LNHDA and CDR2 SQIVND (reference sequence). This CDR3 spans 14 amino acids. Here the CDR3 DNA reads TGTGCCAGTAGTATCCGGGGGGGCAGGAATGAGCAGTTCTTC. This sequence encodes CASSIRGGRNEQFF.

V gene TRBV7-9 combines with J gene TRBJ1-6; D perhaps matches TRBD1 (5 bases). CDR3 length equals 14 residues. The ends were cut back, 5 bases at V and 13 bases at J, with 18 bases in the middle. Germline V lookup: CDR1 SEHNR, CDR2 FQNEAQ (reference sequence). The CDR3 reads CASSPDRVQTPLHF. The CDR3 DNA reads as TGTGCCAGCAGCCCCGACAGAGTGCAGACCCCCCTCCACTTT.

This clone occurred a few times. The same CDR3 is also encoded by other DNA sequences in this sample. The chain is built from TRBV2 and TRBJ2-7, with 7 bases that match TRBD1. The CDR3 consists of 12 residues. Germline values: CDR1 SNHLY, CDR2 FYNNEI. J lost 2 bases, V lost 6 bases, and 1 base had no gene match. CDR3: CASSGQAYEQYF. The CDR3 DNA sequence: TGTGCCAGCAGCGGACAGGCCTACGAGCAGTACTTC.

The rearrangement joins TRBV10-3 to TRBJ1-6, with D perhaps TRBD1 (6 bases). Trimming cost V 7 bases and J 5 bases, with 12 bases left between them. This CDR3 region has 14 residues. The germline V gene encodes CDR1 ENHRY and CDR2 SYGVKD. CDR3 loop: CAIKGQGNNSPLHF. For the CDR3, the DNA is TGTGCCATCAAAGGCCAGGGGAATAATTCACCCCTCCACTTT.

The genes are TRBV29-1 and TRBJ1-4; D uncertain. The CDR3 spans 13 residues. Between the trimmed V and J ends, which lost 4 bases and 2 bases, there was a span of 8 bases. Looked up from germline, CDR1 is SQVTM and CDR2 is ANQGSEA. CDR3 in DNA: TGCAGCGTTGGGGAGCGGACTAATGAAAAACTGTTTTTT. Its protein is CSVGERTNEKLFF.

CDR3 in amino acids: CASSLSGNQPQHF. The CDR3 DNA reads TGCGCCAGCAGCTTATCGGGGAATCAGCCCCAGCATTTT. The V gene is TRBV5-1, the J gene TRBJ1-5, with D unresolved. Germline CDR1 SGHRS, CDR2 YFSETQ. V lost 2 bases and J 4 bases, leaving 7 bases between the germline ends. This CDR3 comprises 13 residues.

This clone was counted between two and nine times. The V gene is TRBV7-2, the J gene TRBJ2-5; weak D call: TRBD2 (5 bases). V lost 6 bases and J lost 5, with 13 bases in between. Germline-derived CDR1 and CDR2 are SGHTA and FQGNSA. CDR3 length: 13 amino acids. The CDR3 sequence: CASRASMQETQYF. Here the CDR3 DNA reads TGTGCCAGCAGAGCTAGCATGCAGGAGACCCAGTACTTC.

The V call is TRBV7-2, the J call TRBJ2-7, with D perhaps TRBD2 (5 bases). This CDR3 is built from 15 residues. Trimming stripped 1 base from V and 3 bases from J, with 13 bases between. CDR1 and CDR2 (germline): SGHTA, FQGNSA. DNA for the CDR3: TGTGCCAGCAGCTTAGTATCCCGACTAAACTACGAGCAGTACTTC. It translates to CASSLVSRLNYEQYF. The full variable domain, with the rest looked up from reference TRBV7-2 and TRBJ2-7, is GAGVSQSPSNKVTEKGKDVELRCDPISGHTALYWYRQSLGQGLEFLIYFQGNSAPDKSGLPSDRFSAERTGGSVSTLTIQRTQQEDSAVYLCASSLVSRLNYEQYFGPGTRLTVT.

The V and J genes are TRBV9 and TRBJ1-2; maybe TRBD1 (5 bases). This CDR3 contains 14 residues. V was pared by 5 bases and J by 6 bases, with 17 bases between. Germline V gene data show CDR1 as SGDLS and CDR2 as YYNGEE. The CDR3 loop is CASSRRRGIDGYTF. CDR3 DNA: TGTGCCAGCAGTCGCAGGAGGGGCATTGATGGCTACACCTTC.

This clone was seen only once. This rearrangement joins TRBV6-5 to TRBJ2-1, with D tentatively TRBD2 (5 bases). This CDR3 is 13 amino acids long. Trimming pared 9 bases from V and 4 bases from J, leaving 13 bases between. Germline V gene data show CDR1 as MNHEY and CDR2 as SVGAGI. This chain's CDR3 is CASTTTGYNEQFF. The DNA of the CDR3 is TGTGCCAGTACGACGACGGGGTACAATGAGCAGTTCTTC.

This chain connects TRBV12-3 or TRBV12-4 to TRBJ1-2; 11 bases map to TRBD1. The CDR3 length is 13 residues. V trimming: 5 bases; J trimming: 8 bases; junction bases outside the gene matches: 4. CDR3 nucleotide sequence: TGTGCCAGCAGTCGGGACAGGGGGGGAGGCTACACCTTC. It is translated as CASSRDRGGGYTF.

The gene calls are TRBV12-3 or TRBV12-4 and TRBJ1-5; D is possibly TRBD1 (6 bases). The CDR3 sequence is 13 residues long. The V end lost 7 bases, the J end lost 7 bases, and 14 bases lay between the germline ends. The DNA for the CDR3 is TGTGCCAGCAAGGGGGGGGGAGGACAGCCCCAGCATTTT. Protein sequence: CASKGGGGQPQHF.

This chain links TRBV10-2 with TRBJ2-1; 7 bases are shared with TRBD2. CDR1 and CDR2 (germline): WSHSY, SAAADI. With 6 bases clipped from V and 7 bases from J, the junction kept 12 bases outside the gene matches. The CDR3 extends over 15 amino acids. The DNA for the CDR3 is TGCGCCAGCAGACACGCGGGGGTTGTGATAAATGAGCAGTTCTTC. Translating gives CASRHAGVVINEQFF.

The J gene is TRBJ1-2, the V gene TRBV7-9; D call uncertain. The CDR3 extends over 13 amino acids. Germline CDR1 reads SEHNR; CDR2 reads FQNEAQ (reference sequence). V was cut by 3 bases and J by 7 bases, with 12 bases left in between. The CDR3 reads CASSFEGGPGYTF. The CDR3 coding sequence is TGTGCCAGCAGCTTCGAGGGAGGGCCTGGCTACACCTTC.

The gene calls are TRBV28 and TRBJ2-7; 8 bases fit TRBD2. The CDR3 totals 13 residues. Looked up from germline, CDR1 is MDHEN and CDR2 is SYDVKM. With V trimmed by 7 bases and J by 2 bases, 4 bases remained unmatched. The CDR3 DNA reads TGTGCCAGCATGCGGGGGGACCCCTACGAGCAGTACTTC. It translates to CASMRGDPYEQYF.

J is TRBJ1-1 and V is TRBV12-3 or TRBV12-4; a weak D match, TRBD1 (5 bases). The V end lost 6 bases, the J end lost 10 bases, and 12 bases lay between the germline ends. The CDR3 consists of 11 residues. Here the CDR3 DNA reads TGTGCCAGCAGCCGATTCGGGGGAGCTTTCTTT. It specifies CASSRFGGAFF.

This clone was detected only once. CDR3 residues: CASSSPGLAGGTAPYTQYF. The CDR3 DNA reads as TGCGCCAGCAGCTCTCCGGGACTAGCGGGCGGGACGGCGCCATATACGCAGTATTTT. The rearrangement joins TRBV5-1 to TRBJ2-3; 12 bases align to TRBD2. Germline-derived CDR1 and CDR2 are SGHRS and YFSETQ. With 3 bases clipped from V and 7 bases from J, the junction kept 18 bases outside the gene matches. The CDR3 covers 19 residues.

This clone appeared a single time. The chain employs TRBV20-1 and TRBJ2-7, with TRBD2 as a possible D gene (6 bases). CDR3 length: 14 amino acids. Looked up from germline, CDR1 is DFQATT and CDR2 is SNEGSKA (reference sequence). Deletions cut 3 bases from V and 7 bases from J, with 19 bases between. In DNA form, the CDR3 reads TGCAGTGCTAGTGTCACCGGGACTCTTAGGGAGCAGTACTTC. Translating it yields CSASVTGTLREQYF.